The rows below give T cell receptor beta chains drawn from one sample of a study of control samples from healthy donors and cancer patients. Only in-frame clones appear in the TCRdb table, and some are missing; sequencing was by immunoSEQ multiplex PCR. The sample yields approximately 110,000 clones, roughly 90% seen once. Sequencing was carried out using blood. These receptors came from a woman under 30 in good health. Both conserved end residues are part of each CDR3. A D gene is named only where the DNA matches it firmly. The size field is filled for only some rows; it gives once, few, many or a size class.

>-|TRBJ2-7|TRBV18|TRBD2
TGTGCCAGCTCACCTCGGTGGGGGGGCTCCTACGAGCAGTACTTC
CASSPRWGGSYEQYF
>few|TRBJ1-5|TRBV3-1/TRBV3-2|-
TGTGCCAGCAGCCAAGTATTCGGGGCAGACAATCAGCCCCAGCATTTT
CASSQVFGADNQPQHF
>-|TRBJ2-3|TRBV7-9|TRBD2
TGTGCCAGCAGACACCTAGCGGGAGTAGGCACAGATACGCAGTATTTT
CASRHLAGVGTDTQYF
>-|TRBJ1-1|TRBV28|-
TGTGCCAGCAGTTTAGAGACACCCCCCGTGGCTTTCTTT
CASSLETPPVAFF
>-|TRBJ2-7|TRBV6-6|TRBD1
TGTGCCAGCAGTTTCCAGGGGGCACGCTACGAGCAGTACTTC
CASSFQGARYEQYF
>-|TRBJ1-5|TRBV6-5|-
TGTGCCAGCAGTTCCTCAGGTTTCAATCAGCCCCAGCATTTT
CASSSSGFNQPQHF
>-|TRBJ1-4|TRBV12-3/TRBV12-4|-
TGTGCCAGCAGTTTCGACGGATGGAATAAACTGTTTTTT
CASSFDGWNKLFF
>-|TRBJ1-6|TRBV2|-
TGTGCCAGCAGGCGCGACACACTAGCCCTCCACTTT
CASRRDTLALHF
>-|TRBJ1-2|TRBV6-2/TRBV6-3|-
TGTGCCAGCAGTTACTCGGGGAGGCCGTATGGCTACACCTTC
CASSYSGRPYGYTF
>-|TRBJ2-3|TRBV5-4|-
TGTGCCAGCAGCCGAGAGGATACGCAGTATTTT
CASSREDTQYF
>-|TRBJ2-7|TRBV6-6|-
TGTGCCAGCAGTGTCCAGAGATACGAGCAGTACTTC
CASSVQRYEQYF
>-|TRBJ1-1|TRBV11-1|-
TGTGCCAGCAGCTTAGAGGATCGGGGTTTTCGTGAAGCTTTCTTT
CASSLEDRGFREAFF
>-|TRBJ2-3|TRBV9|-
TGTGCCAGCAGCGGACAACTGAGAAGCACAGATACGCAGTATTTT
CASSGQLRSTDTQYF
>-|TRBJ2-7|TRBV27|TRBD1
TGTGCCAGCAGTTTACGGACAGGTAGCTCCTACGAGCAGTACTTC
CASSLRTGSSYEQYF
>-|TRBJ2-3|TRBV2|-
TGTGCCAGCAGGCAGAGTACGCAGTATTTT
CASRQSTQYF
>-|TRBJ1-2|TRBV6-1|-
TGTGCCAGCAGTGAATCGCAGGGAGAGGGGTATGGCTACACCTTC
CASSESQGEGYGYTF
>-|TRBJ2-5|TRBV28|TRBD1
TGTGCCAGCAGCGGGACAGATCGGCTGGGAGAGACCCAGTACTTC
CASSGTDRLGETQYF